The 8 T cell receptor beta chains below come from one sample, sequenced in a study of T cells in Graves' hyperthyroidism and ophthalmopathy. Amplified TCR beta CDR3 regions came from RNA transcripts. A first-round RT-PCR of the TCR CDR3 used the HTBI primer set. MiXCR, applied by TCRdb to the multiplex PCR reads, yields one record per CDR3 protein. The sample yields 480,000 or so distinct CDR3 sequences, about 15% seen once. The source material was blood. The receptor source for this set is a woman aged 18-29 years with Graves' hyperthyroidism.

This clonotype was found many times. The chain carries TRBV19 and TRBJ2-7; D uncertain. Germline values: CDR1 LNHDA, CDR2 SQIVND (reference sequence). The CDR3 totals 17 residues. V was shortened by 4 bases and J by 1 base, with 20 bases between the two germline ends. For the CDR3, the DNA is TGTGCCAGTAGTAAGAATTCCGGATTAACGAGGTCCTACGAGCAGTACTTC. Its translation: CASSKNSGLTRSYEQYF.

This clonotype was seen many times. V and J are TRBV6-1 and TRBJ2-2, with TRBD1 matching over 9 bases. The germline V gene has CDR1 MNHNS and CDR2 SASEGT. The CDR3 loop spans 16 amino acids. Trimming cost V 6 bases and J 4 bases; bases outside gene matches: 9. CDR3 in amino acids: CASRGAGTGITGELFF. The CDR3 DNA sequence: TGTGCCAGCAGGGGCGCCGGGACAGGGATCACCGGGGAGCTGTTTTTT.

The sample holds a few counts of this clonotype. In DNA form, the CDR3 reads TGTGCCAGCAGTGAATCTGGGGAATGGGCCAACGTCCTGACTTTC. This translates into CASSESGEWANVLTF. J is TRBJ2-6 and V is TRBV25-1, with D unresolved. This CDR3 is built from 15 residues. V gave up 1 base and J gave up 5 bases, with 9 bases separating them. Germline loops: CDR1 MGHDK, CDR2 SYGVNS.

This clonotype was detected once. The J gene is TRBJ2-1, the V gene TRBV11-3; 13 positions agree with TRBD2. V trimming: 5 bases; J trimming: 1 base; junction bases outside the gene matches: 8. Germline assignment: CDR1 SGHNT and CDR2 YENEEA. This CDR3 spans 18 amino acids. CDR3 protein: CASSPGLAGALSYNEQFF. The CDR3 DNA sequence: TGTGCCAGCAGCCCTGGACTAGCGGGAGCGTTGTCCTACAATGAGCAGTTCTTC.

This clonotype was recorded a few times. The chain links TRBV14 to TRBJ2-5; D is perhaps TRBD2 (7 bases). The length of the CDR3 is 17 residues. Germline V gene lookup returns CDR1 SGHDN and CDR2 FVKESK. V was clipped by 5 bases and J by 4 bases, with 23 bases between them. The CDR3 protein is CASSDRLGGRPRETQYF. In DNA, the CDR3 is TGTGCCAGCAGCGACCGATTGGGGGGGCGGCCAAGAGAGACCCAGTACTTC.

In this sample, this clonotype turned up many times. The J gene is TRBJ1-2, the V gene TRBV27, with TRBD1 matching 8 bases. The V segment lost 3 bases and the J segment 7 bases; nucleotides outside the gene matches: 10. Germline V gene sequence: CDR1 MNHEY, CDR2 SMNVEV (reference sequence). This CDR3 is 15 amino acids long. CDR3: CASSFSQGAYGGYTF. CDR3 DNA: TGTGCCAGCAGTTTCAGTCAGGGGGCGTACGGTGGCTACACCTTC.

In its sample, this clonotype was seen many times. The V call is TRBV20-1, the J call TRBJ2-3; 7 bases match TRBD2. The germline CDR1 and CDR2 sequences are DFQATT and SNEGSKA (reference sequence). The V and J ends lost 1 base and 9 bases, in that order; junction bases with no gene match: 10. This CDR3 spans 14 amino acids. This chain's CDR3 is CSARAGGSNPTQYF. The CDR3 DNA sequence: TGCAGTGCTAGAGCGGGCGGGAGCAATCCAACGCAGTATTTT.

This clonotype was recorded many times. The chain combines TRBV10-3 with TRBJ2-7; D gene ambiguous. The CDR3 length is 11 residues. V was shortened by 6 bases and J by 6 bases, with 9 bases between the two germline ends. Germline loops: CDR1 ENHRY, CDR2 SYGVKD. CDR3 region: CAISEVREQYF. For the CDR3, the DNA is TGTGCCATCAGCGAGGTGCGCGAGCAGTACTTC.